The T cell receptor beta chain under discussion was sequenced for a study of radiotherapy plus CTLA-4 blockade in lung cancer (dated by TCRdb to 2016 to 2018). For the wider study: Objective responses were observed in 15% to 20% of enrolled patients, and disease control was achieved in 31%.

The study tested focal radiation therapy combined with CTLA-4 blockade (ipilimumab) in patients with chemo-refractory metastatic non-small-cell lung cancer. Points the paper makes about the study in general: Early dynamic changes in blood T cell clones, together with increased serum interferon-beta after radiation, were reported as the strongest predictors of response. TCR clones derived from tumors expanded in peripheral blood after treatment with radiotherapy and ipilimumab.

The trim is 5 bases for V and 3 bases for J, with a gap of 11 bases between the germline ends. The CDR1 and CDR2 encoded by the germline V gene are KGHSH and LQKENI. The CDR3 runs 14 residues from the cysteine to the phenylalanine. Only CDR3 DNA is held: 42 bases, read in frame from base 1. Libraries were built with the immunoSEQ multiplex PCR assay. TCRdb holds this immuneACCESS table with in-frame rearrangements only. Some clones are missing; in checked studies, unresolved V genes explain under half, and the rest has no known cause. The sample table holds some 51,000 clones, of which roughly 80% were seen once. About 8% of the sample rests with the top ten. About this clone itself: It lacks a known antigen. The sample holds no much larger clone one base away, and base qualities are not on file.

This sequence uses TRBV18 and TRBJ1-5; TRBD1 is perhaps the D gene, given 5 matching bases. The sequence derives from a human donor with non-small cell lung cancer who had a complete response to radiotherapy plus ipilimumab. Sequencing used peripheral blood, obtained from a patient treated with radiotherapy plus ipilimumab. CDR3 region: CASSFTGYNQPQHF. The nucleotides are TGTGCCAGCTCATTCACAGGTTACAATCAGCCCCAGCATTTT. With the portions outside the CDR3 filled from the reference TRBV18 and TRBJ1-5 genes, the complete variable region becomes NAGVMQNPRHLVRRRGQEARLRCSPMKGHSHVYWYRQLPEEGLKFMVYLQKENIIDESGMPKERFSAEFPKEGPSILRIQQVVRGDSAAYFCASSFTGYNQPQHFGDGTRLSIL.